This entry features one T cell receptor beta chain sequence. Measured with immunoSEQ multiplex PCR; TCRdb has only the in-frame clones, and not every one. The repertoire holds 48,000 or so clones, with over 90% as singletons. These data come from a study of control samples from healthy donors and cancer patients. Germline CDR1 reads SGHAT; CDR2 reads FQNNGV. The CDR3 spans 16 residues. Trimming removed 4 bases from V and 1 base from J; junction bases left unmatched: 6. Sequences were obtained from PBMCs. The clonotype was recovered from a woman aged 50 to 60 with head and neck cancer. The V and J genes are TRBV11-2 and TRBJ2-5; TRBD2 aligns across 10 bases. The CDR3 sequence is CASSYLAGVSQETQYF. For the CDR3, the DNA is TGTGCCAGCAGCTACCTAGCGGGGGTGTCCCAAGAGACCCAGTACTTC.